This TCR beta chain was found in a study of cytomegalovirus exposure and HLA in healthy donors. V was pared by 4 bases and J by 2 bases, with 13 bases between. The CDR3 spans 15 residues. Germline CDR1 reads MNHEY; CDR2 reads SVGAGI. Primers for the PCR totalled 60 Vbeta and 13 Jbeta. Sequenced by immunoSEQ multiplex PCR; TCRdb stores in-frame clones only, minus some. Of about 200,000 clones in the sample, 80% were seen once. Worth noting for this clone: What it binds is not known.

The study's findings and limits: Later analysis demonstrated an association between a missense DCLRE1C variant and TCR beta V- and J-gene trimming.

This receptor was identified in a woman aged 40-49 years in good health and CMV-seronegative. Sequenced sample: PBMCs. The V gene is TRBV6-5, the J gene TRBJ2-3, with a weak D call TRBD2 (6 bases). CDR3 nucleotide sequence: TGTGCCAGCAGTTTTGTGGCACTAGCCACAGATACGCAGTATTTT. As protein: CASSFVALATDTQYF.